The next 18 T cell receptor beta chains were all read from a single sample in a study of blood T cell repertoires in COVID-19. Only in-frame clones appear in the TCRdb table, and some are missing; sequencing was by immunoSEQ multiplex PCR. The sample carries roughly 200,000 clones, more than 60% recorded once. The sequenced material came from peripheral blood. The receptors originated from a man aged 45-65 years who had recovered from COVID-19.

The rearrangement links TRBV9 to TRBJ1-3; D uncertain. Trimming pared 3 bases from V and 3 bases from J, leaving 13 bases between. From germline, CDR1 is SGDLS and CDR2 YYNGEE. This CDR3 region has 15 residues. The CDR3: CASSGWGVSGNTIYF. In DNA form, the CDR3 reads TGTGCCAGCAGCGGATGGGGAGTAAGTGGAAACACCATATATTTT.

The gene calls are TRBV7-2 and TRBJ1-2, with D perhaps matching TRBD1 (5 bases). CDR1 is SGHTA, CDR2 FQGNSA, per germline. V dropped 1 base and J dropped 7 bases, with 16 bases sitting between them. The length of the CDR3 is 15 residues. The CDR3 DNA reads TGTGCCAGCAGCTTAGTCGGGGGGACGACGCCTGGCTACACCTTC. This gives the protein CASSLVGGTTPGYTF.

The chain recombines TRBV20-1 with TRBJ2-2; D is perhaps TRBD2 (6 bases). V lost 3 bases, J lost 5 bases, and 13 bases lay in between. The CDR3 loop spans 14 amino acids. Germline V gives CDR1 DFQATT, CDR2 SNEGSKA (reference sequence). The CDR3: CSASAGSATGELFF. The CDR3 coding sequence is TGCAGTGCTAGTGCCGGGAGTGCTACCGGGGAGCTGTTTTTT.

This clone counts as medium-sized. The sample holds other DNA sequences that translate to the same CDR3. This chain joins TRBV5-1 and TRBJ2-7; D ambiguous. This CDR3 spans 13 amino acids. V shed 0 bases and J shed 1 base, with 5 bases lying between them. Germline assignment: CDR1 SGHRS and CDR2 YFSETQ. The CDR3: CASSLDISYEQYF. The CDR3 DNA sequence: TGCGCCAGCAGCTTGGACATATCCTACGAGCAGTACTTC.

This chain's CDR3 is CASSLDVGVYEQYF. CDR3 nucleotides: TGTGCCAGCAGCTTAGACGTGGGAGTCTACGAGCAGTACTTC. The chain joins TRBV7-9 to TRBJ2-7; D is possibly TRBD2 (5 bases). In germline, CDR1 is SEHNR, CDR2 FQNEAQ (reference sequence). This CDR3 has 14 residues. Trimming removed 1 base from V and 3 bases from J, with 10 bases in between.

The CDR3 sequence: CASSFGRGREQYF. CDR3 coding DNA: TGTGCCAGCAGTTTTGGTAGGGGTCGCGAGCAGTACTTC. This chain links TRBV27 with TRBJ2-7, with D possibly matching TRBD1 (5 bases). The CDR3 loop spans 13 amino acids. Deletions cut 3 bases from V and 6 bases from J, with 12 bases between. Germline-derived CDR1 and CDR2 are MNHEY and SMNVEV (reference sequence).

The sample holds many counts of this clone. V gene TRBV19 combines with J gene TRBJ2-2; 8 bases are a match to TRBD1. Losses at the gene ends were 7 bases for V and 1 base for J; bases not matched to a gene: 5. This CDR3 is 15 amino acids long. CDR1 and CDR2 from the germline V gene are LNHDA and SQIVND (reference sequence). CDR3 DNA sequence: TGTGCCAGTACCTTGACAGGGGAGAACACCGGGGAGCTGTTTTTT. Protein sequence: CASTLTGENTGELFF.

The table lists this clone with a few counts. This chain connects TRBV5-1 to TRBJ2-3; TRBD1 matches 8 bases. The CDR3 runs 16 residues. The germline V gene encodes CDR1 SGHRS and CDR2 YFSETQ. The V and J ends lost 7 bases and 3 bases, in that order; junction bases with no gene match: 13. CDR3 loop: CASSTQGAVGTDTQYF. DNA of the CDR3: TGCGCCAGCTCTACTCAGGGGGCGGTGGGAACAGATACGCAGTATTTT.

The rearrangement uses TRBV19 and TRBJ1-2; a possible D gene is TRBD1 (5 bases). Germline V lookup: CDR1 LNHDA, CDR2 SQIVND (reference sequence). The CDR3 contains 13 residues. Trimming cost V 5 bases and J 6 bases, with 13 bases left between them. The CDR3 region is CASSWGRTDGYTF. In DNA form, the CDR3 reads TGTGCCAGTAGTTGGGGCAGAACGGATGGCTACACCTTC.

In its sample, this clone was seen once. The chain uses TRBV9 and TRBJ1-1; no clear D gene. Trimming took off 4 bases at V and 4 bases at J, with 5 bases between the two ends. Germline V CDR1 and CDR2: SGDLS, YYNGEE. The CDR3 sequence is 11 residues long. CDR3 sequence reads: CASSRVTEAFF. CDR3 DNA: TGTGCCAGCAGCCGCGTCACTGAAGCTTTCTTT.

The chain employs TRBV19 and TRBJ2-1, with 10 positions matching TRBD2. The germline V gene has CDR1 LNHDA and CDR2 SQIVND (reference sequence). The CDR3 covers 15 residues. With V trimmed by 5 bases and J by 9 bases, 10 bases remained unmatched. The CDR3 DNA is TGTGCCAGTAGTTCAAGCTCTAGCGGGAGAATTGAGCAGTTCTTC. The encoded protein is CASSSSSSGRIEQFF.

The chain employs TRBV7-9 and TRBJ2-2; D gene uncertain. Germline V gene sequence: CDR1 SEHNR, CDR2 FQNEAQ (reference sequence). The V end was cut by 0 bases, the J end by 7 bases, with 6 bases between. The CDR3 contains 13 residues. CDR3 DNA sequence: TGTGCCAGCAGCTTAGCTTATAACGGGGAGCTGTTTTTT. This sequence encodes CASSLAYNGELFF.

Many counts were recorded for this clone. The chain is built from TRBV19 and TRBJ1-1, with a weak D call TRBD1 (5 bases). Trimming stripped 5 bases from V and 6 bases from J, with 7 bases between. The CDR3 covers 11 residues. Per germline, CDR1 LNHDA and CDR2 SQIVND (reference sequence). In DNA, the CDR3 is TGTGCCAGTAGTGCGGGGGCTGAAGCTTTCTTT. Its translation is CASSAGAEAFF.

The chain carries TRBV18 and TRBJ1-1; D is unresolved. This CDR3 has 13 amino acids. Trimming pared 4 bases from V and 7 bases from J, leaving 13 bases between. Germline CDR1 is KGHSH and CDR2 is LQKENI. The DNA for the CDR3 is TGTGCCAGCTCACTTTATTCTGACATTGAAGCTTTCTTT. It specifies CASSLYSDIEAFF.

In DNA form, the CDR3 reads TGTGCCTGGAACAGGGCAAACACCGGGGAGCTGTTTTTT. This sequence encodes CAWNRANTGELFF. The genes are TRBV30 and TRBJ2-2; possibly TRBD1 for D (6 bases). Between the trimmed V and J ends, which lost 4 bases and 2 bases, there was a span of 8 bases. Germline V gene sequence: CDR1 GTSNPN, CDR2 SVGIG (reference sequence). The CDR3 length is 13 residues.

The chain combines TRBV6-5 with TRBJ2-5; TRBD1 agrees at 7 bases. The V gene's germline CDR1 is MNHEY and CDR2 SVGAGI. The V and J ends lost 4 bases and 2 bases, in that order; junction bases with no gene match: 4. The CDR3 totals 14 residues. The CDR3 reads CASSSGTEQETQYF. In nucleotides, the CDR3 is TGTGCCAGCAGTTCGGGGACAGAACAAGAGACCCAGTACTTC.

This chain connects TRBV19 to TRBJ1-2, with unresolved D. V was trimmed by 6 bases and J by 5 bases, leaving 10 bases between them. Germline assignment: CDR1 LNHDA and CDR2 SQIVND (reference sequence). CDR3 length: 12 residues. Here the CDR3 DNA reads TGTGCCAGTAGCCGGGGTTTGTATGGCTACACCTTC. Amino acids: CASSRGLYGYTF.

The chain combines TRBV7-3 with TRBJ2-2; the match to TRBD1 covers 11 bases. Trimming cost V 0 bases and J 5 bases; bases outside gene matches: 5. The CDR3 length is 17 residues. Germline CDR1 SGHTA, CDR2 FQGTGA. CDR3 coding DNA: TGTGCCAGCAGCTTAACGTTAAGGGACAGGGGGACCGGGGAGCTGTTTTTT. The encoded protein is CASSLTLRDRGTGELFF.